The T cell receptor (beta chain) described here comes from a study of T cell repertoires in cytomegalovirus infection (dated by TCRdb to the late 2010s). About the study as a whole: Because public TCR beta signatures pointed to carriage of CMV infection together with the matching HLA type, the HLA type of each donor mattered for the analysis.

Many counts were recorded for this clonotype. Its recognized antigen is unknown. Nothing much larger sits one base from this clone, and base qualities are not available. Broader findings and caveats from the paper: The ex vivo response was dominated by HLA-C-restricted CMV-specific TCR beta clonotypes, which also provided the single most frequent clonotype in two of eight donors. In both this cohort and an independent cohort of 352 donors, the cumulative frequency of public TCR beta family members distinguished carriers of CMV infection plus the relevant HLA type.

The CDR3, cysteine through phenylalanine, is 15 amino acids long. The entry retains the CDR3 DNA only, 45 bases that are in frame from base 1. The germline V gene gives CDR1 as SGHTA and CDR2 as FQGNSA. Trimmed from V: 4 bases; trimmed from J: 3 bases; junction bases lacking a gene match: 7. The sample was run on an Illumina HiSeq 1500. TCRdb reprocessing: public reads trimmed at Q25 with fastp, clones called with MiXCR, in-frame beta chains kept. Each record represents a unique CDR3 protein, reported with the most common genes and DNA among its rows. The sample records some 300,000 distinct CDR3 sequences, roughly 15% of which are singletons. The ten largest make up around 9.5% of the sample.

The specimen sequenced was PBMCs. This sequence originates from a human donor in good health (CMV status not recorded). Some clones in this sample may be carry-over from other donors' samples. The chain joins TRBV7-2 to TRBJ1-1; 8 junctional bases match TRBD1. DNA sequence: TGTGCCAGCAGCTCGGGACAGGAGTTGTACACTGAAGCTTTCTTT. Its protein is CASSSGQELYTEAFF.